This T cell receptor (beta chain) appears in the sequencing data of a study of T cells in Graves' hyperthyroidism and ophthalmopathy. Study-wide results and limits: Researchers found most expanded thyroid clonotypes above 0.001 in blood as well.

Lactation, pregnancy, other autoimmune disease or uncontrolled infection excluded patients. Looked up from germline, CDR1 is GTSNPN and CDR2 is SVGIG (reference sequence). J lost 2 bases, V lost 1 base, and 6 bases had no gene match. The CDR3 covers 16 residues. As concerns this clonotype: What it binds is not known.

RNA transcripts gave rise to amplified TCR beta CDR3 regions. A set of HTBI primers served as the primers for a first-round RT-PCR of the TCR CDR3. TCRdb itself ran the multiplex PCR reads through MiXCR, one entry per CDR3 protein. The data hold 400,000 to 550,000 distinct CDR3 sequences, with roughly a quarter observed a single time. The TCR sequence derives from a woman aged 25 to 39 with Graves' ophthalmopathy. The J gene is TRBJ2-4, the V gene TRBV30, with 9 bases fitting TRBD2. Sample: blood. The CDR3 loop is CAWSALSGGTKNIQYF. The DNA of the CDR3 is TGTGCCTGGAGTGCGTTAAGCGGGGGGACCAAAAACATTCAGTACTTC.